Given below is one T cell receptor beta chain in context. This clonotype was seen only a few times. Its binding antigen is unknown. No base-level quality is on record; no much larger clone is a single base apart. RNA was isolated from bulk unsorted tissue, and RNA quality was assessed with a NanoDrop ND-1000 and an Agilent 2100. Normal lung samples were distant non-tumor tissue taken more than 3 cm from the tumor edge. All donors had newly diagnosed lung cancer, had not received prior chemotherapy, and were admitted for thoracic surgery in China between August and November 2014. Patients who had received previous radiotherapy or chemotherapy, or who had another concurrent cancer, were excluded from the study. Pieces of surgical tissue measuring roughly 1-2.2 cm3 were kept in RNAlater solution and stored at -80 degrees C until use. The method behind the library was multiplex PCR. The instrument was an Illumina HiSeq 2500. TCRbeta libraries were constructed through three rounds of nested PCR with primers (Table S4) according to protocols modified from ARM-PCR. PCR products of 200-500 bp were gel-excised and purified with the QIAquick gel extraction kit before sequencing. Regarding the original processing steps: Reads were cleaned with Trimmomatic, merged with FLASH into complete CDR3 sequences, and assigned to V(D)J germline segments with MiTCR. Clonal diversity was computed as the inverse Simpson's index with VDJtools. In-frame sequences without a premature stop codon were defined as productive reads. The public reads were reprocessed in TCRdb via fastp at Q25 and MiXCR, keeping in-frame beta chains. Each entry is one CDR3 protein sequence, shown with its most common DNA and genes. The V and J calls follow TCRdb's processing rather than the paper's. This sample lists approximately 82,000 distinct CDR3 sequences; around 76% were detected once. The leading ten clones occupy around two fifths of the sample.

This specimen comes from a study of tumor and adjacent non-tumor tissue in lung cancer (dated by TCRdb to 2016 to 2019). About the investigation overall: Of the cohort, more than ten patients had adenocarcinoma, 2 had squamous cell carcinoma and 1 had small cell lung cancer. In total, sequencing yielded fewer than 150 million productive TCRbeta reads, which works out to an average of around 4.2 million reads per sample. Ages among the 15 or so patients ranged from about 30 to 76 years, there were ten or so men and 5 women, and disease was at TNM stage I to III. Using bulk TCRbeta repertoires from 15 lung cancer patients, the study set lung tumor tissue side by side with matched distant non-tumor lung tissue. Under 35 paired specimens, one tumor and one normal lung sample per patient, were profiled by TCRbeta CDR3 sequencing.

General conclusions and limits of the study: Because peripheral blood was not sequenced, the blood TCRbeta repertoires of the lung cancer patients in the study went unexamined. The cohort had only 15 or so patients, and the authors noted that larger samples and more detailed clinical data are needed. Tumor tissue showed significantly higher TCR diversity (inverse Simpson) than normal lung tissue, at about 410 vs 180 (P = 0.0075, Mann-Whitney U test). In normal lung, the top 100 clones accounted for a significantly larger cumulative share of the repertoire than in tumor tissue. Significantly higher TCR diversity was found in younger patients, and higher tumor TCR diversity was associated with shorter overall and disease-free survival. Neither the sequencing platform nor unique molecular identifiers are mentioned in the methods.

The CDR3 sequence holds 15 residues, the cysteine and phenylalanine included. The DNA shown is the 45-base CDR3, in frame from base 1. The germline V and J ends show losses of 6 bases and 5 bases respectively, and no gene match explains 10 bases of the junction. The chain links TRBV12-3 or TRBV12-4 with TRBJ2-5; 9 nucleotides in the junction match TRBD2. The TCR was taken from a man between 65 and 80 years old with non-small cell lung cancer. The material sequenced was distant non-tumor lung tissue. The CDR3 protein: CASRRIAGVVETQYF. The DNA sequence follows: TGTGCCAGCAGAAGGATAGCGGGAGTGGTGGAGACCCAGTACTTC.